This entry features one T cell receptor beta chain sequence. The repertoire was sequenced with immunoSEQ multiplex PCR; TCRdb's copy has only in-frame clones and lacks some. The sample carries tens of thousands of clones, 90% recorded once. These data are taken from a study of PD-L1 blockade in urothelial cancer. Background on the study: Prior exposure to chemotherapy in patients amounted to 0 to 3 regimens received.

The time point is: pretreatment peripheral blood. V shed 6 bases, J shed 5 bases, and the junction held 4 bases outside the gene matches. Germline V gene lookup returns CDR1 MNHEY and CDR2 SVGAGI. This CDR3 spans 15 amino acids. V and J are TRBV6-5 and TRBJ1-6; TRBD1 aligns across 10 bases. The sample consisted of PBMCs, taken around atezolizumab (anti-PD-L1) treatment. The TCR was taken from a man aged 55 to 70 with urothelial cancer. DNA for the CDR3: TGTGCCAGCAGAAGGACAGGGGGGGATAATTCACCCCTCCACTTT. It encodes CASRRTGGDNSPLHF.